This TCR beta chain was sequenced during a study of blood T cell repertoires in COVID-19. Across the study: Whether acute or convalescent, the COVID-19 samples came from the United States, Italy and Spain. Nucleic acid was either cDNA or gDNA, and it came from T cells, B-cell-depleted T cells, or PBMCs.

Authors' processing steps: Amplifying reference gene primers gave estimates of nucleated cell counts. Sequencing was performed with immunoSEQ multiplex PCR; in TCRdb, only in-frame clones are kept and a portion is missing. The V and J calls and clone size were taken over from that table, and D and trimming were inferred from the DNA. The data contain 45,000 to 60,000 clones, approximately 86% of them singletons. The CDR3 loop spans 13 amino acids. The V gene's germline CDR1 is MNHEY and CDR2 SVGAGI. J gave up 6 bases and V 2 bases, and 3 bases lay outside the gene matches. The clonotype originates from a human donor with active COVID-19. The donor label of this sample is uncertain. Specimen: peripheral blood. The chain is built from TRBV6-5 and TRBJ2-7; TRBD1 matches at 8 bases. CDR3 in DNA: TGTGCCAGCAGTTACAGTGGACAGGGCGAGCAGTACTTC. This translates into CASSYSGQGEQYF.